Included here is one TCR beta chain sequence, with context. Its antigen is still unknown. CDR1 and CDR2 from the germline V gene are LGHNA and YSLEER. CDR3 length: 15 residues. With 1 base removed from V and 0 bases from J, the gap between germline ends came to 8 bases. The data are from a study of a mutant IDH1 vaccine in newly diagnosed glioma. Study overall: Scheduled for weeks 1, 3, 5, 7, 11, 15, 19 and 23, eight vaccinations were given to patients. Those enrolled had earlier been treated with radiotherapy, temozolomide, or both, mostly both. Vaccines were first given 4-6 weeks after radiotherapy alone, or with temozolomide cycles.

Time point here: week 23, last vaccination. One vaccine dose held 300 ug of mutant IDH1 20-mer peptide and came with topical imiquimod. New WHO grade 3 or 4 astrocytomas that were IDH1-mutant and ATRX-lost had been found in donors. TCRdb's table, derived via immunoSEQ multiplex PCR, lists solely in-frame clones and lacks some. This sample has 26,000 or so clones, with roughly four fifths found just once. The material sequenced was PBMCs, taken from a glioma patient whose treatment included an IDH1 peptide vaccine. The rearrangement joins TRBV4-3 to TRBJ2-3; possibly TRBD1 or TRBD2 for D (5 bases each). This receptor was obtained from a woman in her thirties with glioma. The DNA for the CDR3 is TGCGCCAGCAGCCAAGGAGGGGTCAGCACAGATACGCAGTATTTT. Translating gives CASSQGGVSTDTQYF.